Listed here are 12 T cell receptor beta chains from one sample, sequenced in a study of spatial heterogeneity in lung cancer. Each CDR3 protein is one row after TCRdb ran MiXCR on the 5' RACE reads. The sample lists under 150,000 distinct CDR3 sequences; more than 9% were seen once. The time point was: blood at routine non-recurrence follow-up after resection. Unsorted tumor, nontumor lung tissue or cryopreserved PBMC supplied the whole RNA. Specimen: PBMCs, collected at follow-up. Receptors were obtained from a male donor with early-stage non-small cell lung cancer.

J is TRBJ2-5 and V is TRBV4-1; TRBD1 matches at 7 bases. The CDR3 extends over 15 amino acids. V dropped 0 bases and J dropped 5; count of bases not matched to a gene: 6. Germline V gene data show CDR1 as MGHRA and CDR2 as YSYEKL. In DNA, the CDR3 is TGCGCCAGCAGCCAAGAACAGGGGCGCAGGGAGACCCAGTACTTC. Amino acids: CASSQEQGRRETQYF.

Only a few counts were recorded for this clonotype. The chain combines TRBV9 with TRBJ1-1; D is possibly TRBD1 (6 bases). The germline CDR1 and CDR2 sequences are SGDLS and YYNGEE. This CDR3 has 16 residues. The V and J ends lost 0 bases and 1 base respectively, with 13 bases between them. CDR3 nucleotide sequence: TGTGCCAGCAGCGTAGTCCCAGGGGCTCCGAACACTGAAGCTTTCTTT. As protein: CASSVVPGAPNTEAFF.

This clonotype has a handful of counts. V is TRBV7-2 and J is TRBJ1-5; tentatively, D is TRBD1 (5 bases). The CDR3 has 15 amino acids. V gave up 0 bases and J gave up 1 base, with 7 bases separating them. Per the germline V gene, CDR1 is SGHTA and CDR2 is FQGNSA. The CDR3 nucleotides are TGTGCCAGCAGCTTAGCGGGACTGAGCAATCAGCCCCAGCATTTT. Residues: CASSLAGLSNQPQHF.

The CDR3 DNA reads TGCAGTGCTAGTCAGGGTTGGGATCGGGAGACCCAGTACTTC. Its translation is CSASQGWDRETQYF. The V gene is TRBV20-1, the J gene TRBJ2-5, with a tentative D call TRBD1 (5 bases). The V gene's germline CDR1 is DFQATT and CDR2 SNEGSKA (reference sequence). Trimming took off 3 bases at V and 5 bases at J, with 16 bases between the two ends. The CDR3 runs 14 residues.

This clonotype was observed a few times. The V and J genes are TRBV7-8 and TRBJ1-6; tentative D call: TRBD1 (6 bases). Germline V gives CDR1 SGHVS, CDR2 FQNEAQ. The CDR3 spans 13 residues. Trimming stripped 5 bases from V and 10 bases from J, with 12 bases between. CDR3 amino acids: CASSHTGKSPLHF. In nucleotides, the CDR3 is TGTGCCAGCAGCCATACAGGGAAATCACCCCTCCACTTT.

This clonotype was seen repeatedly, ten times or more. The V gene is TRBV7-2, the J gene TRBJ2-1; 8 bases are a match to TRBD1. Germline loops: CDR1 SGHTA, CDR2 FQGNSA. The CDR3 is 15 amino acids. The V gene end was trimmed by 2 bases and the J gene end by 3 bases; junction bases not matched to a gene: 3. The CDR3 DNA reads as TGTGCCAGCAGCTTACGGACAGGGCGCTACAATGAGCAGTTCTTC. It translates to CASSLRTGRYNEQFF.

This clonotype appeared many times. The J gene is TRBJ1-5, the V gene TRBV18, with D possibly being TRBD1 (5 bases). V dropped 4 bases and J dropped 3 bases, with 7 bases sitting between them. The germline CDR1 and CDR2 sequences are KGHSH and LQKENI. This CDR3 region has 13 residues. CDR3 residues: CASSQGSNQPQHF. The CDR3 DNA reads TGTGCCAGCTCACAGGGGTCCAATCAGCCCCAGCATTTT.

This clonotype was detected ten times or more. V usage is TRBV20-1 and J usage is TRBJ2-7; 7 bases are shared with TRBD1. This CDR3 has 12 residues. V shed 3 bases, J shed 3 bases, and the junction held 2 bases outside the gene matches. The germline V gene encodes CDR1 DFQATT and CDR2 SNEGSKA (reference sequence). The CDR3 spells CSASRGIYEQYF. The CDR3 DNA follows: TGCAGTGCTAGCAGGGGGATCTACGAGCAGTACTTC.

The V and J genes are TRBV20-1 and TRBJ1-6, with a weak D call TRBD1 (5 bases). V was shortened by 0 bases and J by 7 bases, with 7 bases between the two germline ends. The CDR3 totals 13 residues. Germline V lookup: CDR1 DFQATT, CDR2 SNEGSKA (reference sequence). As DNA, the CDR3 is TGCAGTGCTAGAGAAACAGGCAATTCACCCCTCCACTTT. It encodes CSARETGNSPLHF.

This clonotype showed up many times. The rearrangement uses TRBV6-6 and TRBJ2-3, with D unresolved. Trimming removed 2 bases at V and 0 bases at J, with 12 bases between. The germline V gene has CDR1 MNHNY and CDR2 SVGAGI (reference sequence). This CDR3 has 16 amino acids. The CDR3 bases are TGTGCCAGCAGTTACGGAGCCCTACGTAGCACAGATACGCAGTATTTT. This encodes CASSYGALRSTDTQYF.

J is TRBJ1-3 and V is TRBV30; no clear D gene. The V end was cut by 7 bases, the J end by 0 bases, with 7 bases between. Germline V gene sequence: CDR1 GTSNPN, CDR2 SVGIG (reference sequence). The CDR3 is made up of 12 amino acids. DNA of the CDR3: TGTGCCTTTCCGACCTCTGGAAACACCATATATTTT. It encodes CAFPTSGNTIYF.

Sample share makes this clonotype large (0.1 to 1%). The chain carries TRBV20-1 and TRBJ1-5, with 9 bases aligning to TRBD1. The V and J ends lost 0 bases and 0 bases, in that order; junction bases with no gene match: 6. The germline CDR1 and CDR2 sequences are DFQATT and SNEGSKA (reference sequence). The CDR3 has 17 residues. For the CDR3, the DNA is TGCAGTGCTAGAGATCTGGACAGGGGACTTAGCAATCAGCCCCAGCATTTT. Its protein is CSARDLDRGLSNQPQHF.